This T cell receptor (beta chain) was recorded in a study of blood T cell repertoires in COVID-19. Using immunoSEQ multiplex PCR, the repertoire was profiled, and TCRdb retains in-frame clones only, with some absent. The sample lists a few hundred thousand clones, roughly 90% seen once, with under 6.5% in the top ten. Germline CDR1 is MGHRA and CDR2 is YSYEKL. Trimming shortened V by 5 bases and J by 1 base, and 11 bases separated the two germline ends. The CDR3 totals 14 residues. The origin of this receptor is a man aged 18 to 35 who had recovered from COVID-19. The chain has TRBV4-1 and TRBJ1-1, with D tentatively TRBD1 (6 bases). Sequencing was done on a sample of peripheral blood. DNA of the CDR3: TGCGCCAGCAGCTCACGACAGGCGAACACTGAAGCTTTCTTT. It encodes CASSSRQANTEAFF.